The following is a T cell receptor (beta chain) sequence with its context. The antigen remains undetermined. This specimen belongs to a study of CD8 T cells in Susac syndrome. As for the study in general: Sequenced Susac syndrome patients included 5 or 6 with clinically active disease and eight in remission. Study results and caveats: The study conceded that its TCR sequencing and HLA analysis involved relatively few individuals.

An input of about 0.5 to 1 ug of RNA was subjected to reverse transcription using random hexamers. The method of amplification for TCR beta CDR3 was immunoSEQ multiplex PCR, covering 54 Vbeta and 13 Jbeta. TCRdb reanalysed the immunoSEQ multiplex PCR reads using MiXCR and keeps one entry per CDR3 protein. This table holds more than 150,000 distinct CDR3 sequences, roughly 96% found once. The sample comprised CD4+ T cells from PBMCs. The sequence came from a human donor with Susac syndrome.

The CDR3 nucleotides are TGCGCCAGCAGCCGGACAGGATCTAACTATGGCTACACCTTC. The encoded protein is CASSRTGSNYGYTF. The V gene is TRBV4-3, the J gene TRBJ1-2; 7 nucleotides line up with TRBD1. Trimming took 4 bases from V and 0 from J; bases not matched to a gene: 2. CDR1 LGHNA and CDR2 YSLEER come from the germline V gene. The CDR3 totals 14 residues.